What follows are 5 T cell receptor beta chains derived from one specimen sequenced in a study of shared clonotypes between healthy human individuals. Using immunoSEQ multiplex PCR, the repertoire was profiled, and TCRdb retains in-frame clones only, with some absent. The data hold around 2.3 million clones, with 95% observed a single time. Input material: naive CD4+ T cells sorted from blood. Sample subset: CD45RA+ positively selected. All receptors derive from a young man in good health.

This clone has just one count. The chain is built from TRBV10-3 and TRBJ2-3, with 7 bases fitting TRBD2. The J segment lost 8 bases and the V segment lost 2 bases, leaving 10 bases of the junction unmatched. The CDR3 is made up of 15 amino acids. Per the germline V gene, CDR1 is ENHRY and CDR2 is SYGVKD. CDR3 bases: TGTGCCATCAGTGAGGGGAGGGAGAAGGCAGCTACGCAGTATTTT. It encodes CAISEGREKAATQYF.

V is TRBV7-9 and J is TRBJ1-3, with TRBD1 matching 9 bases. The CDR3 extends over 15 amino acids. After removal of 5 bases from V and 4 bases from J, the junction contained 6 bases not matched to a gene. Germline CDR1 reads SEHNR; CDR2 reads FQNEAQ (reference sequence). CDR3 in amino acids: CASSPGQGGGNTIYF. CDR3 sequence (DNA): TGTGCCAGCAGCCCGGGACAGGGAGGAGGAAACACCATATATTTT.

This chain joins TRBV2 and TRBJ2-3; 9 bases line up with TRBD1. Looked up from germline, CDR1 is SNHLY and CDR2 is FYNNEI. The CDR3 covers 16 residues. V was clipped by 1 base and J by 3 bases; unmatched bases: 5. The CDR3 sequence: CASSEGTGARTDTQYF. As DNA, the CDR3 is TGTGCCAGCAGTGAAGGGACAGGGGCACGGACAGATACGCAGTATTTT.

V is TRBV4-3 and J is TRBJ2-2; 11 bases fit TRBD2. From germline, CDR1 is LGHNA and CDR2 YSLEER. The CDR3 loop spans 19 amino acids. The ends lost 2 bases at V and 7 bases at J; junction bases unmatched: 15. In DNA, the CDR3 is TGCGCCAGCAGCCAACCTACTAGCGGGAGCGGAGTTCGGGGCGGGGAGCTGTTTTTT. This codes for CASSQPTSGSGVRGGELFF.

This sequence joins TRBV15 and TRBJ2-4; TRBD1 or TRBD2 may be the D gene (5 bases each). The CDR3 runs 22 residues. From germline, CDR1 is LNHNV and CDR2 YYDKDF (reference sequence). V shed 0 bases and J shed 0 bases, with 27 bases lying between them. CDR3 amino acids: CATSRETLTGTADILAKNIQYF. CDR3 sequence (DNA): TGTGCCACCAGCAGAGAGACATTAACCGGGACGGCGGACATTCTAGCCAAAAACATTCAGTACTTC.